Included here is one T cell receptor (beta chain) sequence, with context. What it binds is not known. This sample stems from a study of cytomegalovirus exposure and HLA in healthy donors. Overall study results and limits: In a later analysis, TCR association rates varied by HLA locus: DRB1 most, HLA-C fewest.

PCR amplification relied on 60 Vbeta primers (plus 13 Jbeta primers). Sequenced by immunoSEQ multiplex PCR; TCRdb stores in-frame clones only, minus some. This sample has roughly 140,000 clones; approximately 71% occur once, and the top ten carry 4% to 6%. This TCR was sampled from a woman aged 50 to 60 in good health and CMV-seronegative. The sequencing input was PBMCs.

The DNA for the CDR3 is TGTGCCAGTAGTATAAGTGGACAGAGCAATCAGCCCCAGCATTTT. It is translated as CASSISGQSNQPQHF. This rearrangement joins TRBV19 to TRBJ1-5; D is possibly TRBD1 (6 bases). The V end lost 2 bases, the J end lost 1 base, and 9 bases lay between the germline ends. The CDR3 extends over 15 amino acids. The V gene's germline CDR1 is LNHDA and CDR2 SQIVND (reference sequence).